These 19 T cell receptor beta chains share one sample of origin, sequenced in a study of blood T cell repertoires in COVID-19. Sequenced by immunoSEQ multiplex PCR; TCRdb stores in-frame clones only, minus some. This table holds 80,000 to 100,000 clones, over 80% found once. The sample was peripheral blood. These receptors came from a human donor with active COVID-19. The donor label of this sample is uncertain.

The J gene is TRBJ1-2, the V gene TRBV7-8; unclear D gene. CDR3 length equals 16 residues. In germline, CDR1 is SGHVS, CDR2 FQNEAQ. Trimming cost V 0 bases and J 4 bases, with 15 bases left between them. The CDR3: CASSLALSDSLYGYTF. CDR3 coding DNA: TGTGCCAGCAGCTTAGCCCTTTCGGACTCTCTCTATGGCTACACCTTC.

The chain couples TRBV13 to TRBJ1-1, with TRBD1 identical over 7 bases. CDR1 PRHDT and CDR2 FYEKMQ come from the germline V gene (reference sequence). The junction had 7 bases not matched to a gene; V was cut back by 0 bases and J by 0 bases. This CDR3 is 17 amino acids long. Here the CDR3 reads CASSLGRIQGMNTEAFF. In DNA, the CDR3 is TGTGCCAGCAGCTTAGGACGTATACAGGGGATGAACACTGAAGCTTTCTTT.

V is TRBV25-1 and J is TRBJ1-2; 12 positions match TRBD1. Germline V gene sequence: CDR1 MGHDK, CDR2 SYGVNS. CDR3 length equals 14 residues. V shed 6 bases and J 8 bases; nucleotides not matched to a gene: 7. The CDR3 protein is CASRGQGATSGYTF. The CDR3 coding sequence is TGTGCCAGCAGGGGACAGGGGGCAACCTCCGGCTACACCTTC.

The chain uses TRBV28 and TRBJ1-2, with D unresolved. The CDR3 contains 13 residues. V shed 3 bases and J shed 4 bases, with 9 bases lying between them. The V gene's germline CDR1 is MDHEN and CDR2 SYDVKM. CDR3 DNA sequence: TGTGCCAGCAGTTTGGCCGGACTCTATGGCTACACCTTC. Translated: CASSLAGLYGYTF.

This chain joins TRBV18 and TRBJ1-2; perhaps TRBD1 as D (5 bases). Deletions cut 3 bases from V and 5 bases from J, with 22 bases between. The V gene's germline CDR1 is KGHSH and CDR2 LQKENI. The CDR3 covers 17 residues. CDR3 bases: TGTGCCAGCTCACCTGTTACGGGGACTGGGCTATGGTATGGCTACACCTTC. Its translation: CASSPVTGTGLWYGYTF.

This chain uses TRBV7-7 with TRBJ2-5; D remains unclear. Between the trimmed V and J ends, which lost 6 bases and 0 bases, there was a span of 11 bases. Germline assignment: CDR1 SSHAT and CDR2 FNYEAQ (reference sequence). This CDR3 is 14 amino acids long. CDR3 region: CASSYTLDQETQYF. The DNA for the CDR3 is TGTGCCAGCAGTTACACGCTAGACCAAGAGACCCAGTACTTC.

The V and J genes are TRBV4-3 and TRBJ2-2, with 11 bases lining up with TRBD2. The length of the CDR3 is 18 residues. V shed 0 bases, J shed 1 base, and the junction held 4 bases outside the gene matches. Germline V CDR1 and CDR2: LGHNA, YSLEER. The DNA of the CDR3 is TGCGCCAGCAGCCAAGATGCGCTAGCGGGGGGGAACACCGGGGAGCTGTTTTTT. Residues: CASSQDALAGGNTGELFF.

The genes are TRBV5-5 and TRBJ1-4, with unresolved D. Per germline, CDR1 SGHKS and CDR2 YYEKEE (reference sequence). CDR3 length: 14 residues. V lost 1 base to trimming and J lost 1 base, with 5 bases between them. The CDR3 protein is CASSLSGTNEKLFF. CDR3 DNA sequence: TGTGCCAGCAGCTTGAGCGGAACTAATGAAAAACTGTTTTTT.

This chain links TRBV5-1 with TRBJ1-3; perhaps TRBD1 as D (5 bases). The CDR3 length is 14 residues. Germline CDR1 is SGHRS and CDR2 is YFSETQ. Trimming cost V 3 bases and J 1 base, with 8 bases left between them. Written as DNA, the CDR3 is TGCGCCAGCAGCTGGGGGGAGTCTGGAAACACCATATATTTT. This translates into CASSWGESGNTIYF.

This CDR3 is CASSLGQTEGAQYF. DNA for the CDR3: TGTGCCAGCAGCTTAGGACAGACTGAGGGGGCCCAGTACTTC. The chain carries TRBV11-2 and TRBJ2-5; D may be TRBD1 (6 bases). The germline V and J ends were trimmed by 1 base and 9 bases, with 15 bases remaining between them. Germline V CDR1 and CDR2: SGHAT, FQNNGV. The CDR3 covers 14 residues.

The count of this clone is one. The V call is TRBV6-5, the J call TRBJ2-1; 9 bases line up with TRBD2. The junction had 7 bases not matched to a gene; V was cut back by 5 bases and J by 8 bases. From germline, CDR1 is MNHEY and CDR2 SVGAGI. The CDR3 totals 14 residues. The CDR3 DNA follows: TGTGCCAGCAGTAACCGGCGGGGGGGCCATGAGCAGTTCTTC. Translation gives CASSNRRGGHEQFF.

In nucleotides, the CDR3 is TGTGCCAGCAGCTTGTGGACTAGCGGGGGCGGGGATGAGCAGTTCTTC. This codes for CASSLWTSGGGDEQFF. The chain combines TRBV5-6 with TRBJ2-1, with 13 bases lining up with TRBD2. The germline CDR1 and CDR2 sequences are SGHDT and YYEEEE. Trimming removed 1 base from V and 8 bases from J; junction bases left unmatched: 6. This CDR3 is built from 16 residues.

The J gene is TRBJ1-2, the V gene TRBV7-9; D is possibly TRBD1 (6 bases). V was trimmed by 4 bases and J by 2 bases, leaving 20 bases between them. This CDR3 has 17 amino acids. Germline V CDR1 and CDR2: SEHNR, FQNEAQ (reference sequence). In nucleotides, the CDR3 is TGTGCCAGCAGCTCCCCAGGGGAAGTCGGTAGGAACTATGGCTACACCTTC. It is translated as CASSSPGEVGRNYGYTF.

V and J are TRBV25-1 and TRBJ1-2; D is unresolved. Trimming stripped 2 bases from V and 6 bases from J, with 4 bases between. CDR1 is MGHDK, CDR2 SYGVNS, per germline. The CDR3 is 11 amino acids. The CDR3 is CASSEEDGYTF. In DNA form, the CDR3 reads TGTGCCAGCAGTGAAGAGGATGGCTACACCTTC.

The chain couples TRBV14 to TRBJ1-2, with TRBD1 as a possible D gene (6 bases). Trimming shortened V by 1 base and J by 8 bases, and 17 bases separated the two germline ends. The CDR3 loop spans 15 amino acids. The germline gives CDR1 SGHDN, CDR2 FVKESK. The CDR3 protein is CASSQGGGLFRGYTF. The CDR3 bases are TGTGCCAGCAGCCAAGGAGGGGGTTTATTCCGGGGCTACACCTTC.

The chain couples TRBV19 to TRBJ2-2, with TRBD2 matching 8 bases. CDR3 length: 14 amino acids. V shed 5 bases, J shed 6 bases, and the junction held 5 bases outside the gene matches. CDR1 and CDR2 from the germline V gene are LNHDA and SQIVND (reference sequence). The CDR3 DNA is TGTGCCAGTAGTGGTAGGCGGGGGGCCGGGGAGCTGTTTTTT. It codes for CASSGRRGAGELFF.

Note on this clone: Its ends do not fully match the called genes, so a read error is possible. The J gene is TRBJ1-1, the V gene TRBV28; 7 bases line up with TRBD1. The germline V gene has CDR1 MDHEN and CDR2 SYDVKM. CDR3 length: 11 residues. CDR3 DNA: TGTGCCAGCAGTGTTAGGCTGGACAGGACGTTT. It codes for CASSVRLDRTF.

The V call is TRBV28, the J call TRBJ2-2, with a tentative D call TRBD1 (6 bases). CDR1 and CDR2 (germline): MDHEN, SYDVKM. V was pared by 6 bases and J by 1 base, with 6 bases between. The CDR3 loop spans 13 amino acids. The CDR3, as DNA: TGTGCCAGCAGGACAGGGAACACCGGGGAGCTGTTTTTT. Its protein is CASRTGNTGELFF.

The genes are TRBV19 and TRBJ2-5; 8 bases map to TRBD1. The CDR3 is 13 amino acids. Germline V gene data show CDR1 as LNHDA and CDR2 as SQIVND (reference sequence). The J segment lost 5 bases and the V segment lost 6 bases, leaving 5 bases of the junction unmatched. This CDR3 is CASSLDRAETQYF. CDR3 DNA sequence: TGTGCCAGTAGCCTGGACAGGGCGGAGACCCAGTACTTC.